The next 23 T cell receptor beta chains were all read from a single sample in a study of blood T cell repertoires in COVID-19. Repertoires were generated with immunoSEQ multiplex PCR, while TCRdb's copy carries only in-frame clones and drops some. The sample lists about 130,000 clones, around 88% seen once, with about 5% in the top ten. The sequenced sample consisted of peripheral blood. These receptors were taken from a human donor in a cohort sampled during active COVID-19.

The chain combines TRBV9 with TRBJ2-7; TRBD1 is a possible D gene (6 bases). The CDR3 totals 15 residues. V shed 0 bases and J shed 6 bases, with 16 bases lying between them. The germline gives CDR1 SGDLS, CDR2 YYNGEE. Here the CDR3 reads CASSVGQGSIGEQYF. In DNA form, the CDR3 reads TGTGCCAGCAGCGTAGGGCAGGGGAGTATCGGCGAGCAGTACTTC.

V is TRBV6-1 and J is TRBJ1-2; no clear D. This CDR3 has 14 residues. CDR1 is MNHNS, CDR2 SASEGT, per germline. The V gene lost 3 bases and the J gene lost 0 bases, with 8 bases spanning the gap. The CDR3: CASSEPGSNYGYTF. CDR3 nucleotides: TGTGCCAGCAGTGAGCCGGGTTCTAACTATGGCTACACCTTC.

In its sample, this clone was seen a few times. The gene calls are TRBV19 and TRBJ1-5; perhaps TRBD1 as D (6 bases). The CDR3 runs to 16 residues. Looked up from germline, CDR1 is LNHDA and CDR2 is SQIVND (reference sequence). Trimming shortened V by 5 bases and J by 11 bases, and 25 bases separated the two germline ends. The CDR3 DNA reads as TGTGCCAGTAGTGACTACCGGGACACGGCCCTTTCAGCCCAGCATTTT. This gives the protein CASSDYRDTALSAQHF.

The CDR3, as DNA: TGTGCCAGCAATCAACTTAGTATGGGGCTTTATGAGCAGTTCTTC. Its protein product is CASNQLSMGLYEQFF. The chain is built from TRBV28 and TRBJ2-1, with D tentatively TRBD1 (5 bases). The V end lost 7 bases, the J end lost 8 bases, and 21 bases lay between the germline ends. CDR1 and CDR2 from the germline V gene are MDHEN and SYDVKM. There are 15 residues in the CDR3.

The chain has TRBV30 and TRBJ1-2, with D tentatively TRBD1 (6 bases). The CDR3 has 12 amino acids. Trimming took off 1 base at V and 4 bases at J, with 7 bases between the two ends. CDR1 GTSNPN and CDR2 SVGIG come from the germline V gene (reference sequence). The CDR3 nucleotides are TGTGCCTGGAGTGAGGACAGCTATGGCTACACCTTC. Translated, it gives CAWSEDSYGYTF.

The V gene is TRBV28, the J gene TRBJ2-7; perhaps TRBD1 as D (6 bases). This CDR3 contains 15 residues. With 2 bases removed from V and 5 bases from J, the gap between germline ends came to 16 bases. The germline gives CDR1 MDHEN, CDR2 SYDVKM. The CDR3, as DNA: TGTGCCAGCAGTTTAATGCGTCAGGGGAAGAACGAGCAGTACTTC. It codes for CASSLMRQGKNEQYF.

This chain joins TRBV4-1 and TRBJ2-3; perhaps TRBD1 as D (6 bases). Looked up from germline, CDR1 is MGHRA and CDR2 is YSYEKL. This CDR3 is 14 amino acids long. Between the trimmed V and J ends, which lost 4 bases and 4 bases, there was a span of 12 bases. CDR3 residues: CASSREQGSDTQYF. The CDR3 nucleotides are TGCGCCAGCAGCCGAGAGCAGGGGTCAGATACGCAGTATTTT.

This chain links TRBV6-2 or TRBV6-3 with TRBJ2-2, with D possibly matching TRBD1 (7 bases). Per germline, CDR1 MNHEY and CDR2 SVGEGT. The CDR3 is made up of 17 amino acids. Trimming left V 2 bases short and J 2 bases short, with 15 bases between. The DNA for the CDR3 is TGTGCCAGCAGTTACCCCACCAGGGGGGTTAACACCGGGGAGCTGTTTTTT. Encoded protein: CASSYPTRGVNTGELFF.

This clone has a single count. J is TRBJ2-1 and V is TRBV9; D might be TRBD2 (6 bases). Germline V gives CDR1 SGDLS, CDR2 YYNGEE. This CDR3 is 15 amino acids long. The V end was cut by 2 bases, the J end by 4 bases, with 13 bases between. The CDR3 loop is CASSVGTRRYNEQFF. The CDR3 region has the DNA TGTGCCAGCAGCGTTGGGACTCGGAGGTACAATGAGCAGTTCTTC. The variable domain in full, with the rest retrieved from reference TRBV9 and TRBJ2-1, is DSGVTQTPKHLITATGQRVTLRCSPRSGDLSVYWYQQSLDQGLQFLIQYYNGEERAKGNILERFSAQQFPDLHSELNLSSLELGDSALYFCASSVGTRRYNEQFFGPGTRLTVL.

The chain combines TRBV3-1 (or the pseudogene TRBV3-2) with TRBJ2-5; TRBD1 aligns across 7 bases. Germline CDR1 is LGHDT and CDR2 is YNNKEL (reference sequence). The CDR3 loop spans 17 amino acids. V lost 1 base and J lost 10; bases outside the gene matches: 18. Written as DNA, the CDR3 is TGTGCCAGCAGCCAAGGGAGGACAGGCCCTTCCATGGGTGTCCAGTACTTC. The encoded protein is CASSQGRTGPSMGVQYF.

CDR3 in DNA: TGTGCCAGCAGCCAAGGCTACAGCTCCTACGAGCAGTACTTC. It yields the protein CASSQGYSSYEQYF. J is TRBJ2-7 and V is TRBV14; D call uncertain. This CDR3 comprises 14 residues. CDR1 SGHDN and CDR2 FVKESK come from the germline V gene. Trimming removed 1 base from V and 0 bases from J, with 7 bases in between.

V and J are TRBV7-6 and TRBJ2-1; possibly TRBD2 for D (6 bases). Germline CDR1 reads SGHVS; CDR2 reads FNYEAQ. The V gene lost 6 bases and the J gene lost 0 bases, with 15 bases spanning the gap. The CDR3 has 16 residues. CDR3 amino acids: CASSSLYGSSYNEQFF. In nucleotides, the CDR3 is TGTGCCAGCAGTTCCCTCTACGGGAGCTCCTACAATGAGCAGTTCTTC.

This chain uses TRBV7-2 with TRBJ2-1; D is undetermined. V lost 3 bases and J 7 bases, leaving 10 bases between the germline ends. CDR3 size: 13 residues. Germline V CDR1 and CDR2: SGHTA, FQGNSA. CDR3 amino acids: CASSLGRPNEQFF. CDR3 coding DNA: TGTGCCAGCAGCTTGGGCAGACCTAATGAGCAGTTCTTC.

The V gene is TRBV19, the J gene TRBJ2-1; D not certain. Trimming shortened V by 5 bases and J by 16 bases, and 21 bases separated the two germline ends. CDR1 is LNHDA, CDR2 SQIVND, per germline (reference sequence). CDR3 length: 13 amino acids. CDR3 sequence (DNA): TGTGCCAGTAGTCCCCTTCTAGATGGTCCCGCCTTCTTC. It is translated as CASSPLLDGPAFF. The full variable domain, completed using reference TRBV19 and TRBJ2-1, is DGGITQSPKYLFRKEGQNVTLSCEQNLNHDAMYWYRQDPGQGLRLIYYSQIVNDFQKGDIAEGYSVSREKKESFPLTVTSAQKNPTAFYLCASSPLLDGPAFFGPGTRLTVL.

This chain joins TRBV6-6 and TRBJ1-6, with unresolved D. V lost 6 bases, J lost 2 bases, and 11 bases lay in between. CDR3 length equals 15 residues. The germline V gene encodes CDR1 MNHNY and CDR2 SVGAGI (reference sequence). The CDR3 region is CASRRTETYNSPLHF. In DNA, the CDR3 is TGTGCCAGCAGGAGGACTGAAACCTATAATTCACCCCTCCACTTT.

This clone came up once. The CDR3 here is CASTPHGRETQYF. CDR3 DNA sequence: TGTGCCAGCACCCCCCATGGTCGGGAGACCCAGTACTTC. The chain employs TRBV27 and TRBJ2-5; D ambiguous. The ends were cut back, 7 bases at V and 5 bases at J, with 14 bases in the middle. The CDR3 loop spans 13 amino acids. Germline lookup yields CDR1 MNHEY and CDR2 SMNVEV (reference sequence).

The chain joins TRBV9 to TRBJ1-1; 7 nucleotides agree with TRBD1. The trim removed 0 bases at V and 6 bases at J, leaving 11 bases unmatched. Germline values: CDR1 SGDLS, CDR2 YYNGEE. The CDR3 is 16 residues long. CDR3 in amino acids: CASSVARQGPGPEAFF. CDR3 DNA sequence: TGTGCCAGCAGCGTAGCAAGACAGGGCCCAGGGCCTGAAGCTTTCTTT. The complete variable domain, with remaining parts taken from reference TRBV9 and TRBJ1-1, reads DSGVTQTPKHLITATGQRVTLRCSPRSGDLSVYWYQQSLDQGLQFLIQYYNGEERAKGNILERFSAQQFPDLHSELNLSSLELGDSALYFCASSVARQGPGPEAFFGQGTRLTVV.

The chain links TRBV19 to TRBJ2-1, with TRBD2 matching over 11 bases. The CDR3 is 16 amino acids. Trimming took 3 bases from V and 4 from J; bases not matched to a gene: 5. Germline V gives CDR1 LNHDA, CDR2 SQIVND (reference sequence). The CDR3 DNA reads TGTGCCAGTAGTATGGGTAGCGGGAGGGTATACAATGAGCAGTTCTTC. This gives the protein CASSMGSGRVYNEQFF.

The rearrangement links TRBV7-9 to TRBJ1-1; D is ambiguous. The germline V gene has CDR1 SEHNR and CDR2 FQNEAQ (reference sequence). The CDR3 is 13 residues long. V was pared by 4 bases and J by 1 base, with 7 bases between. This chain's CDR3 is CASSSQQNTEAFF. The CDR3 DNA reads TGTGCCAGCAGCTCCCAACAGAACACTGAAGCTTTCTTT.

Concerning this clone itself: The junction departs from germline at one end; a sequencing error may be responsible. This rearrangement joins TRBV7-7 to TRBJ2-1; tentative D call: TRBD1 (5 bases). The CDR3 has 15 residues. Germline V gene lookup returns CDR1 SSHAT and CDR2 FNYEAQ (reference sequence). The DNA for the CDR3 is TGTGCTAGCAGCTTAAGTGGCCCTAGGGGCGATGAGCAGTTCTTC. It translates to CASSLSGPRGDEQFF.

CDR3 DNA: TGTGCCAGCAGTCTGGGGACAGTAAGCTCTGGAAACACCATATATTTT. Encoded protein: CASSLGTVSSGNTIYF. The V and J genes are TRBV28 and TRBJ1-3; 7 nucleotides match TRBD1. The germline CDR1 and CDR2 sequences are MDHEN and SYDVKM. The CDR3 covers 16 residues. The V segment lost 5 bases and the J segment 0 bases; nucleotides outside the gene matches: 7. The variable domain in full, with the rest retrieved from reference TRBV28 and TRBJ1-3, is DVKVTQSSRYLVKRTGEKVFLECVQDMDHENMFWYRQDPGLGLRLIYFSYDVKMKEKGDIPEGYSVSREKKERFSLILESASTNQTSMYLCASSLGTVSSGNTIYFGEGSWLTVV.

The chain couples TRBV15 to TRBJ2-1; the match to TRBD2 covers 7 bases. With V trimmed by 4 bases and J by 4 bases, 13 bases remained unmatched. The CDR3 sequence is 17 residues long. CDR1 is LNHNV and CDR2 is YYDKDF in the germline V gene (reference sequence). CDR3 region: CATSTLIAGPVYNEQFF. The CDR3 DNA reads as TGTGCCACCAGCACCTTGATAGCGGGCCCGGTTTACAATGAGCAGTTCTTC.

J is TRBJ2-3 and V is TRBV13; 8 positions agree with TRBD1. J gave up 7 bases and V 5 bases, and 8 bases lay outside the gene matches. The CDR3 is made up of 14 amino acids. The germline gives CDR1 PRHDT, CDR2 FYEKMQ (reference sequence). This CDR3 reads CASSTQTGEHTQYF. The CDR3 DNA sequence: TGTGCCAGCAGCACCCAGACAGGGGAGCATACGCAGTATTTT.